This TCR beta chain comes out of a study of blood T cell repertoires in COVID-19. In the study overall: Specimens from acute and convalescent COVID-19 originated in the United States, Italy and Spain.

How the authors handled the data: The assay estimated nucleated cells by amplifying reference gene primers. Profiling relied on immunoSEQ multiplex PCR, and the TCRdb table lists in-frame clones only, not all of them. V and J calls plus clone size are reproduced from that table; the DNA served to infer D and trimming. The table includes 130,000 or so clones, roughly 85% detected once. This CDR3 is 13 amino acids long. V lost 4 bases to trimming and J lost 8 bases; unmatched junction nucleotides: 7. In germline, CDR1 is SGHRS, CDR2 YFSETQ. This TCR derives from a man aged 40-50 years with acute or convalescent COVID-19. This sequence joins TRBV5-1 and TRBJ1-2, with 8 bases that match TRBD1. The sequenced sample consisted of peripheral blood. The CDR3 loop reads CASSGQGGEGYTF. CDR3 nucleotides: TGCGCCAGCAGCGGACAGGGCGGGGAGGGCTACACCTTC.